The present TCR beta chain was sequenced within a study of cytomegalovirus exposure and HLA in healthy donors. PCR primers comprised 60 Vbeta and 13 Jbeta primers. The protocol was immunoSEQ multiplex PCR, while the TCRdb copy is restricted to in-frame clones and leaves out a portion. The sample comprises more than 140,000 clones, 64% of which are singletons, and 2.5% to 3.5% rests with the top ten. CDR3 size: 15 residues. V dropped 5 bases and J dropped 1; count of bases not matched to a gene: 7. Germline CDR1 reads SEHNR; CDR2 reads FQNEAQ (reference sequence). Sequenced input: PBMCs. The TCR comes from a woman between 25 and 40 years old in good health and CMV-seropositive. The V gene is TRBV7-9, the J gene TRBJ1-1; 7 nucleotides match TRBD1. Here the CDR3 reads CASSARDSWNTEAFF. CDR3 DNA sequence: TGTGCCAGCAGCGCACGGGACAGCTGGAACACTGAAGCTTTCTTT. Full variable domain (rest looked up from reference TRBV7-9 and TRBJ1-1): DTGVSQNPRHKITKRGQNVTFRCDPISEHNRLYWYRQTLGQGPEFLTYFQNEAQLEKSRLLSDRFSAERPKGSFSTLEIQRTEQGDSAMYLCASSARDSWNTEAFFGQGTRLTVV.